This T cell receptor (beta chain) was documented in a study of T cells in Graves' hyperthyroidism and ophthalmopathy. Study-level findings and limits: In the blood, most expanded thyroid clonotypes above 0.001 appeared as well. Classification by a 13 V-J model distinguished ophthalmopathy from stable hyperthyroidism.

Comments on this clonotype: Its antigen is undetermined.

V was cut by 3 bases and J by 5 bases, with 16 bases left in between. The CDR3 spans 15 residues. Germline CDR1 and CDR2: KGHDR and SFDVKD. What was amplified from RNA transcripts were TCR beta CDR3 regions. First-round RT-PCR of the TCR CDR3 relied on the HTBI primer set. Each CDR3 protein is one row after TCRdb ran MiXCR on the multiplex PCR reads. In the table there are 490,000 or so distinct CDR3 sequences, over 35% of which are singletons. The TCR originated in an adult woman with Graves' disease, either hyperthyroidism or ophthalmopathy (not recorded which). The sequencing sample was made of peripheral blood or thyroid tissue (not recorded which). The chain employs TRBV24-1 and TRBJ2-7; the D gene is possibly TRBD1 (6 bases). The CDR3 loop reads CATSDRDTIADEQYF. The CDR3 coding sequence is TGTGCCACCAGTGATCGGGACACTATCGCGGACGAGCAGTACTTC.